What follows describes a single T cell receptor beta chain. The target antigen is unknown. Trimming cost V 4 bases and J 6 bases, with 7 bases left between them. The CDR3 contains 11 residues. Germline V lookup: CDR1 LNHDA, CDR2 SQIVND (reference sequence). The source of the sample is a study of T cell responses to AZD1222 COVID-19 vaccine. Sequenced by immunoSEQ multiplex PCR; TCRdb stores in-frame clones only, minus some. The table lists approximately 99,000 clones, approximately 90% of them singletons, with around 8% in the top ten. Study-level findings and limits: White British donors predominated, females outnumbered males, and clonal diversity was possibly underestimated.

The analysis combined second doses at about 4 or about 12 weeks. Material: peripheral blood, obtained 28 days after the second AZD1222 dose. V and J are TRBV19 and TRBJ2-7; no clear D. The clonotype was recovered from an adult who received the AZD1222 COVID-19 vaccine. CDR3: CASSTGLEQYF. The CDR3 bases are TGTGCCAGTAGTACCGGGCTCGAGCAGTACTTC.